This T cell receptor (beta chain) originates from a study of blood T cell repertoires in COVID-19. In the original processing: Nucleated cell number was recorded as an estimate derived from reference gene primer amplification. TCRdb keeps only in-frame clones here, not all; method: immunoSEQ multiplex PCR. V and J calls and clone size follow that table, whereas D and trimming were derived from the DNA. The sample includes over 250,000 clones, 85% seen only once; the top ten take 10% to 15%. What was sequenced was peripheral blood. The receptor was isolated from a human donor in a cohort sampled during active COVID-19.

CDR3 protein: CAWTRGSNQPQHF. In nucleotides, the CDR3 is TGTGCCTGGACTCGGGGGAGCAATCAGCCCCAGCATTTT. V gene TRBV30 combines with J gene TRBJ1-5; TRBD1 is a possible D gene (5 bases). The V and J ends lost 4 bases and 1 base respectively, with 8 bases between them. The CDR3 contains 13 residues. CDR1 GTSNPN and CDR2 SVGIG come from the germline V gene (reference sequence).